This TCR beta chain was recorded in a study of shared clonotypes between healthy human individuals. The CDR3 totals 14 residues. Per the germline V gene, CDR1 is MNHNY and CDR2 is SVGAGI (reference sequence). Unmatched junction bases numbered 9, after V lost 6 bases and J lost 5 bases. Terminally differentiated effector memory CD45RA+ cells were left out of the naive CD8 fraction, which was CD45RO-negative and positively selected for CCR7. Sequencing used immunoSEQ multiplex PCR; TCRdb keeps in-frame clones, though not all of them. In the table there are hundreds of thousands of clones, about 96% of which are singletons.

The specimen sequenced was naive CD8+ T cells sorted from blood. The TCR comes from a woman in her twenties or thirties in good health. V and J are TRBV6-6 and TRBJ1-1, with 7 bases that match TRBD1. CDR3 amino acids: CASSQAGGRTEAFF. In nucleotides, the CDR3 is TGTGCCAGCAGCCAAGCAGGGGGTAGGACTGAAGCTTTCTTT.